This T cell receptor (beta chain) was profiled in a study of blood T cell repertoires in COVID-19. Study information: Samples representing acute and convalescent COVID-19 were sourced from the United States, Italy and Spain. T cells, B-cell-depleted T cells, or PBMCs provided the cDNA or gDNA that served as material.

The sample holds a few counts of this clone. Methods used by the authors: How many nucleated cells were present was estimated from reference gene primer amplification. Repertoires were generated with immunoSEQ multiplex PCR, while TCRdb's copy carries only in-frame clones and drops some. V and J calls plus clone size are reproduced from that table; the DNA served to infer D and trimming. The sample consists of approximately 50,000 clones, 70% to 85% of them appearing once. Sequences were obtained from peripheral blood. The receptor's source is a human donor in a cohort sampled during active COVID-19.

This chain's CDR3 is CASSQLRDSPSTDTQYF. In DNA, the CDR3 is TGTGCCAGCAGCCAATTAAGGGACAGTCCTAGCACAGATACGCAGTATTTT. V and J are TRBV3-1 (or the pseudogene TRBV3-2) and TRBJ2-3, with TRBD1 identical over 7 bases. The V gene's germline CDR1 is LGHDT and CDR2 YNNKEL (reference sequence). This CDR3 region has 17 residues. With 2 bases clipped from V and 0 bases from J, the junction kept 8 bases outside the gene matches.